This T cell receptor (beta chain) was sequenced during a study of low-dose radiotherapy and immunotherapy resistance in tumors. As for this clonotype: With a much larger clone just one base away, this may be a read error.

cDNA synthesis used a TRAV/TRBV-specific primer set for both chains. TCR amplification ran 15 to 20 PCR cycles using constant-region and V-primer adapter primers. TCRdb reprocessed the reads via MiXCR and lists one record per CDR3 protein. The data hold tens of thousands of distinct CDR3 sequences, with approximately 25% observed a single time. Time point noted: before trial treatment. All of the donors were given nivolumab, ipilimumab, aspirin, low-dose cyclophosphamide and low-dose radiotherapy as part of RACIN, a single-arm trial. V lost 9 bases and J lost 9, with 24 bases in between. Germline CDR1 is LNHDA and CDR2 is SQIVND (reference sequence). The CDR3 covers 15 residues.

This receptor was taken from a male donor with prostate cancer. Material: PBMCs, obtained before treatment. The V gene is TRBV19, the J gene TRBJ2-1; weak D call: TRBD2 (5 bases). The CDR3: CARRGNGLVVGEQFF. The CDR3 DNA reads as TGTGCCAGAAGAGGGAATGGCCTAGTGGTCGGTGAGCAGTTCTTC.